This T cell receptor beta chain was sequenced during a study of blood T cell repertoires in COVID-19. Method: immunoSEQ multiplex PCR; TCRdb's copy keeps in-frame clones and lacks some. This sample yields about 200,000 clones, of which around 86% are seen a single time; 7.5% to 9.5% belongs to the top ten. This clone was counted once. This CDR3 has 12 amino acids. Germline V gives CDR1 SQVTM, CDR2 ANQGSEA. Losses at the gene ends were 7 bases for V and 4 bases for J; bases not matched to a gene: 6. This TCR was sampled from a woman of 80 years or more with COVID-19, enrolled during active disease. The rearrangement links TRBV29-1 to TRBJ1-2, with 7 bases matching TRBD1. Sequenced sample: peripheral blood. CDR3 protein: CSGWDSVYGYTF. DNA of the CDR3: TGCAGCGGCTGGGACAGCGTCTATGGCTACACCTTC.